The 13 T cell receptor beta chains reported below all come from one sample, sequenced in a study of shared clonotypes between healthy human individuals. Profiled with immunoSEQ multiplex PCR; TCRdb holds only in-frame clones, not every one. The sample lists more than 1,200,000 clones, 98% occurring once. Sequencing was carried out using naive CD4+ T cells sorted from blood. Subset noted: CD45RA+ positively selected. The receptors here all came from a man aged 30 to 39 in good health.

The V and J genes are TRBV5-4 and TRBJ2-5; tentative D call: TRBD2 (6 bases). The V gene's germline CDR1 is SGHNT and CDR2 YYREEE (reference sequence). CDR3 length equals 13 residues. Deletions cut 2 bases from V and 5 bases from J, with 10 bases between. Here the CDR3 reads CASSLQAGETQYF. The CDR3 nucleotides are TGTGCCAGCAGCTTACAAGCGGGTGAGACCCAGTACTTC.

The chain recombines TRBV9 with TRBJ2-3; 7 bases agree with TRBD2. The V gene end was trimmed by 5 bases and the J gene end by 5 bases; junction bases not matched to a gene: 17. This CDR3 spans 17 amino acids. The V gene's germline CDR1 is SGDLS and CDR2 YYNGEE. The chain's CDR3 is CASSRRTGGSRGDTQYF. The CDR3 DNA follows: TGTGCCAGCAGTAGGAGGACGGGCGGGAGTCGGGGAGATACGCAGTATTTT.

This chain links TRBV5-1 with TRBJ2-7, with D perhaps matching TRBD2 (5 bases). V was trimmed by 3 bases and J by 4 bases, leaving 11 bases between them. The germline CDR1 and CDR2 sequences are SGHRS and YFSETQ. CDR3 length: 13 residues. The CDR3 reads CASSYPSGYEQYF. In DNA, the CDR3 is TGCGCCAGCAGCTACCCCTCGGGGTACGAGCAGTACTTC.

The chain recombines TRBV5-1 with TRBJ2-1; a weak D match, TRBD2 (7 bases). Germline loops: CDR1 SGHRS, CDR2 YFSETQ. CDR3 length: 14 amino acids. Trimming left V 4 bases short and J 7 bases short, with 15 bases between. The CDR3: CASSVMAGANEQFF. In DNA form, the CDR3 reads TGCGCCAGCAGCGTGATGGCGGGGGCGAATGAGCAGTTCTTC.

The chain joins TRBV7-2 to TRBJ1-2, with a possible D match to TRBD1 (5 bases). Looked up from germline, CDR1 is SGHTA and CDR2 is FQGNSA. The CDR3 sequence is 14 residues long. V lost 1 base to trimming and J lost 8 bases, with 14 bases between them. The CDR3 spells CASSLVVDRGGYTF. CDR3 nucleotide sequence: TGTGCCAGCAGCTTAGTAGTAGACAGAGGCGGCTACACCTTC.

CDR3 DNA sequence: TGTGCCAGCAGTTTTAGGACTCGGGGCGCTGGCTACACCTTC. As protein: CASSFRTRGAGYTF. The chain recombines TRBV6-5 with TRBJ1-2; a weak D match, TRBD1 (5 bases). Germline CDR1 and CDR2: MNHEY and SVGAGI. Between the trimmed V and J ends, which lost 4 bases and 7 bases, there was a span of 16 bases. The CDR3 sequence is 14 residues long.

In nucleotides, the CDR3 is TGCGCCAGCAGCCAAGGGCGGGAGGCTCTGAATGAGCAGTTCTTC. Amino acids: CASSQGREALNEQFF. The chain employs TRBV4-1 and TRBJ2-1, with 8 bases that match TRBD2. The length of the CDR3 is 15 residues. CDR1 is MGHRA and CDR2 is YSYEKL in the germline V gene. The trim removed 1 base at V and 7 bases at J, leaving 6 bases unmatched.

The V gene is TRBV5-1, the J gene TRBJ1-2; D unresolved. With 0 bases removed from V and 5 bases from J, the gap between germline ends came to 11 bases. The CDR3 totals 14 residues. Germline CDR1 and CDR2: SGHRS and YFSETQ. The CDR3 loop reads CASSLGDGLYGYTF. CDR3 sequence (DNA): TGCGCCAGCAGCTTGGGTGATGGCTTGTATGGCTACACCTTC.

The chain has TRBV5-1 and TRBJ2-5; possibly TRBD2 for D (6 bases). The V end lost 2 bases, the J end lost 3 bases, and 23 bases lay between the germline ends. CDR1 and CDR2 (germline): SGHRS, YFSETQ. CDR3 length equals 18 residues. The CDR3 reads CASSLGRSAGSSEETQYF. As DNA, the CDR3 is TGCGCCAGCAGCTTAGGCCGGTCCGCGGGGTCTAGCGAAGAGACCCAGTACTTC.

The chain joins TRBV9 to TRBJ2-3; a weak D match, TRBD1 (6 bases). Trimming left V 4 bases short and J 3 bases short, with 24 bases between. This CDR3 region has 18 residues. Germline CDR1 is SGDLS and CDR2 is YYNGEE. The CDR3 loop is CASSSRIGGPSGTDTQYF. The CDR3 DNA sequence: TGTGCCAGCAGCTCACGCATAGGGGGTCCCTCAGGAACAGATACGCAGTATTTT. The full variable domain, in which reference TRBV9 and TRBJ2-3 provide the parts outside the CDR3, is DSGVTQTPKHLITATGQRVTLRCSPRSGDLSVYWYQQSLDQGLQFLIQYYNGEERAKGNILERFSAQQFPDLHSELNLSSLELGDSALYFCASSSRIGGPSGTDTQYFGPGTRLTVL.

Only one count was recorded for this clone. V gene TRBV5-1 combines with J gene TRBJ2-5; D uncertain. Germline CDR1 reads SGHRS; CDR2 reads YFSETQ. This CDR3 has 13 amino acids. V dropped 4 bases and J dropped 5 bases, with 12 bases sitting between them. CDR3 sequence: CASSPDLKETQYF. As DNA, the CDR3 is TGCGCCAGCAGCCCGGACCTCAAGGAGACCCAGTACTTC.

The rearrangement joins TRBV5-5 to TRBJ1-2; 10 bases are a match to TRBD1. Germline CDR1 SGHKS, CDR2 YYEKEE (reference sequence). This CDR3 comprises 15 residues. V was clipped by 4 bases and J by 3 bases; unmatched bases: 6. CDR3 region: CASSVTGTGDYGYTF. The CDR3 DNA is TGTGCCAGCAGCGTGACCGGGACAGGGGACTATGGCTACACCTTC.

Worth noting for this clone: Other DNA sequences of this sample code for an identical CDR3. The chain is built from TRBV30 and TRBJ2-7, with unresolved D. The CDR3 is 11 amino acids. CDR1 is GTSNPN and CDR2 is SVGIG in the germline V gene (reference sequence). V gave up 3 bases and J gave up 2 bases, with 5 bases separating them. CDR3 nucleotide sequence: TGTGCCTGGAGGGGGACCTACGAGCAGTACTTC. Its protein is CAWRGTYEQYF.